This T cell receptor beta chain was identified during a study of T cells after yellow fever vaccination. Trimming removed 9 bases at V and 0 bases at J, with 17 bases between. This CDR3 has 17 amino acids. The germline CDR1 and CDR2 sequences are KGHDR and SFDVKD. Via MiXCR, TCRdb re-called the 5' RACE reads, giving one row per CDR3 protein. The sample holds some 400,000 distinct CDR3 sequences; around 20% are singletons and the top ten take roughly 19%. The chain is built from TRBV24-1 and TRBJ2-6; D is ambiguous. The sequence came from a man in his late teens or twenties who received the YFV17D yellow fever vaccine. The sample consisted of PBMCs, taken before the yellow fever booster vaccination. The CDR3 protein is CATSPDVGISGANVLTF. The CDR3 DNA follows: TGTGCCACCTCTCCTGATGTAGGGATCTCTGGGGCCAACGTCCTGACTTTC.